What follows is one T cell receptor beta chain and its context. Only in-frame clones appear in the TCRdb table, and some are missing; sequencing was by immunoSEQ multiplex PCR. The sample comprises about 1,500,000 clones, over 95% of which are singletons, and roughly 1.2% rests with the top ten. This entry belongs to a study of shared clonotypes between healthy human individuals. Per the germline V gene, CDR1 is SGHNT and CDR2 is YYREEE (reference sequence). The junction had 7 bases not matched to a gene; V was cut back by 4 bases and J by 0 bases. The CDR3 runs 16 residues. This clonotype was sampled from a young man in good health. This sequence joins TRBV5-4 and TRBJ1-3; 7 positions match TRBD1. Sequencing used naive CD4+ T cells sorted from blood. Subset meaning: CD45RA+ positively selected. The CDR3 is CASSAGQTYSGNTIYF. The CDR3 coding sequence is TGTGCCAGCAGCGCGGGACAGACTTACTCTGGAAACACCATATATTTT.